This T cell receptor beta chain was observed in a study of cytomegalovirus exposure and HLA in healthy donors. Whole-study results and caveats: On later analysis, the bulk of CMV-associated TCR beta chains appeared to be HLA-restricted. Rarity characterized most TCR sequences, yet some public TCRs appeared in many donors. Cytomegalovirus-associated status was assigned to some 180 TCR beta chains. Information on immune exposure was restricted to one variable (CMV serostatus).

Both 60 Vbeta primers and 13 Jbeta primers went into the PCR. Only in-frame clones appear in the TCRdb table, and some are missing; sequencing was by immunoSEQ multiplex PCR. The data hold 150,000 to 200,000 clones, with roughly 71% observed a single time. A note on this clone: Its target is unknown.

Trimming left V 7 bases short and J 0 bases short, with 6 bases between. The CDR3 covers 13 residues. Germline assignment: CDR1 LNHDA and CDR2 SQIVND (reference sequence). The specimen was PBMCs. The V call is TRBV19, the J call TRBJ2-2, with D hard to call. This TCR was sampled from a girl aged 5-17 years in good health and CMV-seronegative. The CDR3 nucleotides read TGTGCCAGTATAGTAGCGAACACCGGGGAGCTGTTTTTT. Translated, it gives CASIVANTGELFF.